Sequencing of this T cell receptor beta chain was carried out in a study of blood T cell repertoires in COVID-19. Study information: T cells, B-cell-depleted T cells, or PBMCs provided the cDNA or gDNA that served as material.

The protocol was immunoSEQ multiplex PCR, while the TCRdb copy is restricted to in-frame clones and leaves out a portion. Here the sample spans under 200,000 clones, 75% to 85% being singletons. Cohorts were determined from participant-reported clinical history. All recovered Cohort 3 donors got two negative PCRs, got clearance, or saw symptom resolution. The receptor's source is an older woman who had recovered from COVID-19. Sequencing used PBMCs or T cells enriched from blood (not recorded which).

Here the CDR3 DNA reads TGTGCTAGTGGTTTGCAGGGGGAGACCCAGTACTTC. It is translated as CASGLQGETQYF. The V gene is TRBV12-5, the J gene TRBJ2-5; the D gene is possibly TRBD1 (6 bases). CDR1 is LGHNT, CDR2 FRNRAP, per germline. Between the trimmed V and J ends, which lost 2 bases and 5 bases, there was a span of 6 bases. This CDR3 region has 12 residues.